A single sample is the source of the 21 T cell receptor beta chains below, sequenced in a study of blood T cell repertoires in COVID-19. Profiled with immunoSEQ multiplex PCR; TCRdb holds only in-frame clones, not every one. The top ten hold approximately 15% of the sample, which has roughly 120,000 clones, around 82% seen once. Input material: peripheral blood. The receptors were gathered from a woman between 55 and 75 years old with acute or convalescent COVID-19.

This chain joins TRBV6-2 or TRBV6-3 and TRBJ2-7, with D tentatively TRBD2 (7 bases). Germline CDR1 reads MNHEY; CDR2 reads SVGEGT. This CDR3 is built from 14 residues. V shed 3 bases and J shed 5 bases, with 14 bases lying between them. The CDR3 protein is CASSYLGGVHEQYF. The CDR3 DNA sequence: TGTGCCAGCAGTTATCTAGGGGGGGTCCACGAGCAGTACTTC.

This chain links TRBV19 with TRBJ2-5, with 9 bases identical to TRBD2. The CDR3 has 13 residues. J was trimmed by 5 bases and V by 8 bases; bases with no gene match: 6. The germline V gene encodes CDR1 LNHDA and CDR2 SQIVND (reference sequence). The CDR3 loop is CASRTSEGETQYF. CDR3 DNA sequence: TGTGCCAGTCGGACTAGCGAAGGGGAGACCCAGTACTTC.

The V and J genes are TRBV14 and TRBJ2-7; maybe TRBD2 (5 bases). V was clipped by 1 base and J by 2 bases, with 12 bases between them. The germline gives CDR1 SGHDN, CDR2 FVKESK. The CDR3 covers 15 residues. The CDR3 sequence is CASSQAWGATYEQYF. CDR3 bases: TGTGCCAGCAGCCAAGCCTGGGGAGCGACCTACGAGCAGTACTTC.

V usage is TRBV7-9 and J usage is TRBJ2-7; no definite D call. V lost 1 base and J 2 bases, leaving 3 bases between the germline ends. Germline CDR1 is SEHNR and CDR2 is FQNEAQ (reference sequence). The CDR3 sequence is 12 residues long. The CDR3 region is CASSLVTYEQYF. In nucleotides, the CDR3 is TGTGCCAGCAGCTTAGTTACCTACGAGCAGTACTTC.

This chain links TRBV7-2 with TRBJ1-5, with a tentative D call TRBD1 (6 bases). Germline V CDR1 and CDR2: SGHTA, FQGNSA. Trimming cost V 1 base and J 5 bases, with 15 bases left between them. CDR3 length: 16 residues. The CDR3 here is CASSLEAGAGDQPQHF. The CDR3 DNA reads as TGTGCCAGCAGCTTAGAGGCAGGGGCAGGAGATCAGCCCCAGCATTTT.

V gene TRBV7-2 combines with J gene TRBJ1-6; unclear D gene. The CDR3 has 14 amino acids. The germline CDR1 and CDR2 sequences are SGHTA and FQGNSA. The V and J ends lost 1 base and 9 bases respectively, with 10 bases between them. The DNA for the CDR3 is TGTGCCAGCAGCTTAGAGGTGGGCCTTTCACCCCTCCACTTT. Translation: CASSLEVGLSPLHF.

This clone came up once. The rearrangement links TRBV27 to TRBJ2-7; 10 bases align to TRBD2. This CDR3 is built from 14 residues. Germline CDR1 reads MNHEY; CDR2 reads SMNVEV (reference sequence). V lost 6 bases, J lost 5 bases, and 7 bases stayed unmatched. This CDR3 reads CASRKLAGIDEQYF. CDR3 in DNA: TGTGCCAGCAGAAAACTAGCGGGGATCGACGAGCAGTACTTC.

The gene calls are TRBV18 and TRBJ2-7; 9 positions match TRBD1. CDR1 KGHSH and CDR2 LQKENI come from the germline V gene. The V segment lost 3 bases and the J segment 3 bases; nucleotides outside the gene matches: 3. CDR3 length: 14 residues. CDR3 nucleotide sequence: TGTGCCAGCTCACCTACAGGGGGCAGCTACGAGCAGTACTTC. It specifies CASSPTGGSYEQYF.

The chain couples TRBV5-1 to TRBJ2-1; tentative D call: TRBD2 (5 bases). CDR3 length: 15 residues. Germline V gives CDR1 SGHRS, CDR2 YFSETQ. The V end was cut by 7 bases, the J end by 1 base, with 15 bases between. CDR3 residues: CASSVSGGSYNEQFF. The CDR3 DNA reads TGCGCCAGCTCAGTTTCAGGAGGATCCTACAATGAGCAGTTCTTC. The complete variable domain, with remaining parts taken from reference TRBV5-1 and TRBJ2-1, reads KAGVTQTPRYLIKTRGQQVTLSCSPISGHRSVSWYQQTPGQGLQFLFEYFSETQRNKGNFPGRFSGRQFSNSRSEMNVSTLELGDSALYLCASSVSGGSYNEQFFGPGTRLTVL.

The chain employs TRBV4-2 and TRBJ1-2, with TRBD1 matching 10 bases. Germline V gene lookup returns CDR1 LGHNA and CDR2 YNFKEQ. The CDR3 runs to 15 residues. V gave up 5 bases and J gave up 3 bases; unmatched junction bases: 6. CDR3 in amino acids: CASSGGGQGHYGYTF. The CDR3 DNA reads as TGTGCCAGCAGCGGAGGGGGACAGGGGCACTATGGCTACACCTTC.

This rearrangement joins TRBV27 to TRBJ1-2; perhaps TRBD1 as D (5 bases). This CDR3 is 20 amino acids long. With 6 bases removed from V and 1 base from J, the gap between germline ends came to 30 bases. Germline V CDR1 and CDR2: MNHEY, SMNVEV (reference sequence). CDR3 sequence: CASRGERGGTSLLLNYGYTF. The CDR3 region has the DNA TGTGCCAGCAGGGGAGAACGGGGGGGTACCTCGCTATTACTTAACTATGGCTACACCTTC.

The J gene is TRBJ1-1, the V gene TRBV19; possible D gene TRBD1, 6 bases. This CDR3 comprises 12 residues. V was cut by 9 bases and J by 7 bases, with 15 bases left in between. CDR1 is LNHDA, CDR2 SQIVND, per germline (reference sequence). The DNA for the CDR3 is TGTGCCAGCGCGATAGGACAGCGTGAAGCTTTCTTT. The encoded protein is CASAIGQREAFF.

This chain uses TRBV5-6 with TRBJ2-2; a weak D match, TRBD2 (6 bases). CDR3 length: 13 residues. Per the germline V gene, CDR1 is SGHDT and CDR2 is YYEEEE. The V and J ends lost 3 bases and 7 bases respectively, with 10 bases between them. DNA of the CDR3: TGTGCCAGCAGCTACCCCGGGGGCGGGGAGCTGTTTTTT. This gives the protein CASSYPGGGELFF.

The chain is built from TRBV14 and TRBJ1-1; D uncertain. CDR1 and CDR2 from the germline V gene are SGHDN and FVKESK. V was shortened by 3 bases and J by 1 base, with 6 bases between the two germline ends. CDR3 size: 13 residues. The CDR3 reads CASSQSRNTEAFF. In DNA form, the CDR3 reads TGTGCCAGCAGCCAGTCCAGGAACACTGAAGCTTTCTTT.

This rearrangement joins TRBV5-4 to TRBJ2-7, with 8 bases that match TRBD2. This CDR3 comprises 12 residues. From germline, CDR1 is SGHNT and CDR2 YYREEE (reference sequence). V lost 4 bases to trimming and J lost 7 bases; unmatched junction nucleotides: 4. CDR3 region: CASSPSGGEQYF. In nucleotides, the CDR3 is TGTGCCAGCAGCCCATCGGGGGGGGAGCAGTACTTC.

In its sample, this clone ranks as medium-sized. The chain has TRBV9 and TRBJ1-2; 9 nucleotides align to TRBD1. The J segment lost 11 bases and the V segment lost 7 bases, leaving 15 bases of the junction unmatched. This CDR3 region has 14 residues. Germline CDR1 reads SGDLS; CDR2 reads YYNGEE. CDR3 nucleotide sequence: TGTGCCAGCTCCATGCCGGGACAGGGATCCTATTACACCTTC. Translating gives CASSMPGQGSYYTF.

This clone was seen only once. The CDR3 nucleotides are TGTGCCAGCAGGGGAGGGGTAGCTAATGAAAAACTGTTTTTT. Translation gives CASRGGVANEKLFF. The rearrangement links TRBV7-9 to TRBJ1-4, with D tentatively TRBD1 (5 bases). V was cut by 6 bases and J by 3 bases, with 11 bases left in between. Germline V gene sequence: CDR1 SEHNR, CDR2 FQNEAQ (reference sequence). There are 14 residues in the CDR3.

The chain joins TRBV2 to TRBJ1-1; a possible D gene is TRBD1 (5 bases). Germline loops: CDR1 SNHLY, CDR2 FYNNEI. The V and J ends lost 0 bases and 4 bases respectively, with 15 bases between them. This CDR3 is 16 amino acids long. Here the CDR3 reads CASSEAFGGGVTEAFF. In DNA form, the CDR3 reads TGTGCCAGCAGTGAAGCATTCGGGGGAGGGGTCACTGAAGCTTTCTTT.

The table lists this clone with a few counts. This chain connects TRBV5-6 to TRBJ1-2; TRBD1 agrees at 11 bases. CDR1 is SGHDT and CDR2 is YYEEEE in the germline V gene. The CDR3 contains 14 residues. Losses at the gene ends were 5 bases for V and 3 bases for J; bases not matched to a gene: 3. CDR3 sequence: CASRSGQGDYGYTF. The CDR3 nucleotides read TGTGCCAGCAGGTCGGGACAGGGGGACTATGGCTACACCTTC.

This rearrangement joins TRBV6-5 to TRBJ1-4; TRBD1 might be the D (5 bases). Trimming cost V 7 bases and J 7 bases, with 19 bases left between them. The CDR3 has 15 residues. The V gene's germline CDR1 is MNHEY and CDR2 SVGAGI. The DNA of the CDR3 is TGTGCCAGCAATTTTACTACCGGGGGGAGTGAAAAACTGTTTTTT. Amino acids: CASNFTTGGSEKLFF.

V is TRBV27 and J is TRBJ1-2; a weak D match, TRBD1 (6 bases). Germline lookup yields CDR1 MNHEY and CDR2 SMNVEV (reference sequence). V gave up 4 bases and J gave up 6 bases, with 15 bases separating them. The CDR3 consists of 14 residues. CDR3 DNA: TGTGCCAGCAGTTCGCTGAACAGGGTCGATGGCTACACCTTC. Translation: CASSSLNRVDGYTF.